The 18 T cell receptor beta chains presented below share a single source sample, sequenced in a study of T cell repertoires in cytomegalovirus infection. TCRdb reanalysed the reads using MiXCR and keeps one entry per CDR3 protein. The sample holds hundreds of thousands of distinct CDR3 sequences; around 35% are singletons and the top ten take roughly 16%. For these receptors, no antigen is known. The material sequenced was cultured PBMCs, taken from culture after CMV antigen stimulation. Every receptor here comes from a human donor in good health (CMV status not recorded). Some clones in this sample may be carry-over from other donors' samples.

The chain combines TRBV7-2 with TRBJ2-2, with 9 bases matching TRBD2. J was trimmed by 0 bases and V by 4 bases; bases with no gene match: 0. From germline, CDR1 is SGHTA and CDR2 FQGNSA. The CDR3 has 15 amino acids. Here the CDR3 reads CASSWTSANTGELFF. CDR3 bases: TGTGCCAGCAGCTGGACTAGCGCGAACACCGGGGAGCTGTTTTTT.

This clonotype was recorded at least ten times. This sequence joins TRBV7-2 and TRBJ2-5; TRBD1 matches at 10 bases. The germline CDR1 and CDR2 sequences are SGHTA and FQGNSA. The V gene end was trimmed by 5 bases and the J gene end by 4 bases; junction bases not matched to a gene: 4. There are 14 residues in the CDR3. CDR3 protein: CASSIRDRGETQYF. The DNA for the CDR3 is TGTGCCAGCAGCATCCGGGACAGGGGAGAGACCCAGTACTTC.

V and J are TRBV7-3 and TRBJ2-2, with TRBD1 identical over 7 bases. Germline CDR1 SGHTA, CDR2 FQGTGA. V dropped 3 bases and J dropped 3; count of bases not matched to a gene: 4. CDR3 length: 15 residues. The CDR3 loop is CASSLGQSYTGELFF. The CDR3 DNA reads TGTGCCAGCAGCTTGGGACAGAGTTACACCGGGGAGCTGTTTTTT.

This clonotype came up a few times. The V and J genes are TRBV27 and TRBJ2-7; D perhaps matches TRBD2 (6 bases). The CDR3 loop spans 14 amino acids. Germline lookup yields CDR1 MNHEY and CDR2 SMNVEV (reference sequence). Deletions cut 4 bases from V and 0 bases from J, with 10 bases between. Here the CDR3 reads CASSSPSVSYEQYF. CDR3 nucleotides: TGTGCCAGCAGTTCCCCTAGCGTCTCCTACGAGCAGTACTTC.

This chain links TRBV9 with TRBJ1-4, with D maybe TRBD1 (6 bases). Germline CDR1 reads SGDLS; CDR2 reads YYNGEE. The CDR3 consists of 15 residues. The V end lost 4 bases, the J end lost 7 bases, and 17 bases lay between the germline ends. CDR3: CASSPGTQRFEKLFF. CDR3 bases: TGTGCCAGCAGCCCAGGGACACAGAGGTTTGAAAAACTGTTTTTT. The whole variable domain, filled in from reference TRBV9 and TRBJ1-4, reads DSGVTQTPKHLITATGQRVTLRCSPRSGDLSVYWYQQSLDQGLQFLIQYYNGEERAKGNILERFSAQQFPDLHSELNLSSLELGDSALYFCASSPGTQRFEKLFFGSGTQLSVL.

V and J are TRBV10-1 and TRBJ2-2; D is uncertain. The V and J ends lost 3 bases and 2 bases respectively, with 4 bases between them. Germline loops: CDR1 WNHNN, CDR2 SYGVQD (reference sequence). The CDR3 loop spans 13 amino acids. CDR3 sequence: CASSDLNTGELFF. As DNA, the CDR3 is TGCGCCAGCAGTGACTTAAACACCGGGGAGCTGTTTTTT.

The rearrangement links TRBV12-5 to TRBJ2-7, with D hard to call. There are 13 residues in the CDR3. CDR1 is LGHNT, CDR2 FRNRAP, per germline. The V end was cut by 7 bases, the J end by 2 bases, with 12 bases between. CDR3 nucleotides: TGTGCTAGTGCCCCTGGGCGGACCTACGAGCAGTACTTC. The encoded protein is CASAPGRTYEQYF.

This chain links TRBV20-1 with TRBJ2-3; 9 bases map to TRBD2. Germline trimming cut 5 bases from V and 7 bases from J; bases unmatched to any gene: 10. Germline V gives CDR1 DFQATT, CDR2 SNEGSKA (reference sequence). The CDR3 has 14 residues. CDR3 sequence: CSAQTGTSSHTQYF. CDR3 DNA: TGCAGTGCTCAAACCGGGACTAGCTCTCATACGCAGTATTTT.

This clonotype was counted ten times or more. The genes are TRBV7-6 and TRBJ1-5; 7 nucleotides match TRBD1. The CDR3 is 14 amino acids. V lost 4 bases and J lost 2; bases outside the gene matches: 2. Germline V gene lookup returns CDR1 SGHVS and CDR2 FNYEAQ. For the CDR3, the DNA is TGTGCCAGCAGCTCCGGGACAGGCAATCAGCCCCAGCATTTT. It is translated as CASSSGTGNQPQHF.

The chain recombines TRBV10-3 with TRBJ2-3; D is ambiguous. The germline CDR1 and CDR2 sequences are ENHRY and SYGVKD. The CDR3 sequence is 16 residues long. Trimming pared 0 bases from V and 1 base from J, leaving 11 bases between. The CDR3 sequence: CAISESSGRRTDTQYF. The CDR3 DNA follows: TGTGCCATCAGTGAGTCGTCGGGCAGACGCACAGATACGCAGTATTTT.

This clonotype was seen only a few times. The V and J genes are TRBV6-2 or TRBV6-3 and TRBJ2-1, with D perhaps being TRBD1 or TRBD2 (5 bases each). Trimming removed 6 bases from V and 0 bases from J, with 12 bases in between. Germline lookup yields CDR1 MNHEY and CDR2 SVGEGT. This CDR3 contains 15 residues. This chain's CDR3 is CASRPGASSYNEQFF. The CDR3 coding sequence is TGTGCCAGCAGACCCGGGGCCAGCTCCTACAATGAGCAGTTCTTC.

The chain couples TRBV10-3 to TRBJ2-1, with TRBD2 as a possible D gene (5 bases). Germline V gives CDR1 ENHRY, CDR2 SYGVKD. V lost 3 bases and J lost 9, with 9 bases in between. The CDR3 loop spans 12 amino acids. CDR3 in amino acids: CAISESSFEQFF. CDR3 in DNA: TGTGCCATCAGTGAATCTAGCTTTGAGCAGTTCTTC.

This chain joins TRBV9 and TRBJ2-7; no clear D. Germline V lookup: CDR1 SGDLS, CDR2 YYNGEE. V was shortened by 0 bases and J by 2 bases, with 9 bases between the two germline ends. CDR3 size: 14 residues. The CDR3: CASSVGQAAYEQYF. Written as DNA, the CDR3 is TGTGCCAGCAGCGTAGGTCAGGCAGCCTACGAGCAGTACTTC.

The CDR3 loop reads CSAALIGTQYF. CDR3 DNA sequence: TGCAGTGCTGCTCTGATCGGGACCCAGTACTTC. The chain carries TRBV20-1 and TRBJ2-5; D ambiguous. The CDR3 totals 11 residues. The V gene lost 5 bases and the J gene lost 7 bases, with 11 bases spanning the gap. CDR1 and CDR2 from the germline V gene are DFQATT and SNEGSKA (reference sequence).

A word on this clonotype: Given a much more abundant clone one base away, this may be a read error. The chain has TRBV6-2 or TRBV6-3 and TRBJ2-7, with D tentatively TRBD1 (5 bases). Trimming cost V 5 bases and J 5 bases, with 7 bases left between them. Germline CDR1 and CDR2: MNHEY and SVGEGT. The CDR3 covers 11 residues. CDR3 in DNA: TGTGCCAGCAGTCAGGGCCACGAGCAGTACTTC. This encodes CASSQGHEQYF.

The chain is built from TRBV29-1 and TRBJ2-2; D not resolved. V was clipped by 3 bases and J by 4 bases, with 9 bases between them. This CDR3 is built from 13 residues. Germline loops: CDR1 SQVTM, CDR2 ANQGSEA. CDR3 nucleotides: TGCAGCGTTGAGCCGACCGGCACCGGGGAGCTGTTTTTT. Translated, it gives CSVEPTGTGELFF.

This clonotype was seen only a few times. The chain is built from TRBV6-5 and TRBJ2-1; 10 positions agree with TRBD2. From germline, CDR1 is MNHEY and CDR2 SVGAGI. The V and J ends lost 5 bases and 4 bases, in that order; junction bases with no gene match: 5. The CDR3 has 15 amino acids. The CDR3 loop is CASSTRAGGYNEQFF. In DNA, the CDR3 is TGTGCCAGCAGTACCCGAGCGGGAGGGTACAATGAGCAGTTCTTC.

This clonotype was seen a few times. The chain has TRBV11-3 and TRBJ2-1, with D tentatively TRBD2 (6 bases). CDR1 and CDR2 (germline): SGHNT, YENEEA. The CDR3 has 13 residues. V was shortened by 8 bases and J by 5 bases, with 13 bases between the two germline ends. The CDR3 DNA reads TGTGCCAGCGGGGGGTCCAACCACAATGAGCAGTTCTTC. Its protein is CASGGSNHNEQFF.